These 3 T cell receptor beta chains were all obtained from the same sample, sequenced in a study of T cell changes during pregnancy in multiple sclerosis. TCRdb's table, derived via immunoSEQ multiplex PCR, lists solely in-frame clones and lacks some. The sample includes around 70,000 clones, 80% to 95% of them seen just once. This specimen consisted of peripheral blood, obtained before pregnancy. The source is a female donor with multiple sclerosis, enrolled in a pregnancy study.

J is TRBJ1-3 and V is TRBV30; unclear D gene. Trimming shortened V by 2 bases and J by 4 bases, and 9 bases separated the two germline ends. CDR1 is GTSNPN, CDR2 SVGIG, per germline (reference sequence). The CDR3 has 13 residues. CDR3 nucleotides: TGTGCCTGGAGTATACAGTCGGGAAACACCATATATTTT. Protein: CAWSIQSGNTIYF. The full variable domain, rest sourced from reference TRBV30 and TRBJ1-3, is SQTIHQWPATLVQPVGSPLSLECTVEGTSNPNLYWYRQAAGRGLQLLFYSVGIGQISSEVPQNLSASRPQDRQFILSSKKLLLSDSGFYLCAWSIQSGNTIYFGEGSWLTVV.

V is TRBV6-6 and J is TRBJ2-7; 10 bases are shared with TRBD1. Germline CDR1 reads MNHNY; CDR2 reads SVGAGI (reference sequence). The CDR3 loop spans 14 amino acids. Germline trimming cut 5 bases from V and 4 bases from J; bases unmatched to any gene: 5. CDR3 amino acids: CASSTGTGEYEQYF. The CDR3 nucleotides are TGTGCCAGCAGTACCGGGACAGGGGAATACGAGCAGTACTTC.

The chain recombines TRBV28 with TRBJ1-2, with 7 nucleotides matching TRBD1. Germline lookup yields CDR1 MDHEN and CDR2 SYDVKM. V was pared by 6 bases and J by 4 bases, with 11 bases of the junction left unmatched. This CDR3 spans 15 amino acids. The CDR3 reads CASRTQGRGGYGYTF. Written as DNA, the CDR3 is TGTGCCAGCAGAACACAGGGGCGCGGCGGCTATGGCTACACCTTC.